One and the same sample provided the 19 T cell receptor beta chains below, sequenced in a study of identical twins. Each CDR3 protein gets one entry after TCRdb re-called the 5' RACE reads with MiXCR. The top ten hold roughly 3% of the sample, which has 550,000 to 700,000 distinct CDR3 sequences, approximately 9.6% seen once. The same data also contributed to another study, on yellow fever vaccine responses in identical twins.

Sequencing was carried out using PBMCs. The receptors shown here come from a woman between 18 and 29 years old in good health.

The chain combines TRBV4-1 with TRBJ2-3; 7 nucleotides line up with TRBD1. The CDR3 contains 16 residues. Germline V gene sequence: CDR1 MGHRA, CDR2 YSYEKL. The trim removed 3 bases at V and 3 bases at J, leaving 9 bases unmatched. CDR3 in DNA: TGCGCCAGCAGCCAGGGTGACAGGGCGCGTACAGATACGCAGTATTTT. Its protein is CASSQGDRARTDTQYF.

This clonotype was observed at least ten times. The rearrangement uses TRBV7-3 and TRBJ2-3; D remains unclear. The CDR3 runs to 14 residues. The germline V and J ends were trimmed by 4 bases and 3 bases, with 11 bases remaining between them. The germline CDR1 and CDR2 sequences are SGHTA and FQGTGA. The CDR3 reads CASSSLSRTDTQYF. Here the CDR3 DNA reads TGTGCCAGCAGCTCCCTTAGCCGAACAGATACGCAGTATTTT. Using reference TRBV7-3 and TRBJ2-3 for the parts outside the CDR3, the full variable domain is GAGVSQTPSNKVTEKGKYVELRCDPISGHTALYWYRQSLGQGPEFLIYFQGTGAADDSGLPNDRFFAVRPEGSVSTLKIQRTERGDSAVYLCASSSLSRTDTQYFGPGTRLTVL.

The chain joins TRBV20-1 to TRBJ2-5, with 7 bases matching TRBD2. CDR1 DFQATT and CDR2 SNEGSKA come from the germline V gene (reference sequence). The V gene end was trimmed by 2 bases and the J gene end by 3 bases; junction bases not matched to a gene: 9. The CDR3 covers 15 residues. The CDR3 sequence: CSARPLGGVKETQYF. The DNA for the CDR3 is TGCAGTGCTAGACCCCTGGGGGGGGTAAAAGAGACCCAGTACTTC.

J is TRBJ2-1 and V is TRBV9; a weak D match, TRBD2 (6 bases). The CDR3 consists of 17 residues. Per the germline V gene, CDR1 is SGDLS and CDR2 is YYNGEE. Trimming took 1 base from V and 9 from J, leaving 23 bases between them. CDR3 sequence reads: CASSVQFGGPPSSEQFF. The CDR3 nucleotides are TGTGCCAGCAGCGTACAATTCGGGGGACCACCATCAAGTGAGCAGTTCTTC. The variable domain in full, with the rest retrieved from reference TRBV9 and TRBJ2-1, is DSGVTQTPKHLITATGQRVTLRCSPRSGDLSVYWYQQSLDQGLQFLIQYYNGEERAKGNILERFSAQQFPDLHSELNLSSLELGDSALYFCASSVQFGGPPSSEQFFGPGTRLTVL.

The CDR3 protein is CASSVANRGFDNEQFF. CDR3 bases: TGTGCCAGCAGCGTAGCTAACAGGGGGTTCGACAATGAGCAGTTCTTC. V and J are TRBV9 and TRBJ2-1, with 8 bases that match TRBD1. There are 16 residues in the CDR3. V was pared by 0 bases and J by 5 bases, with 7 bases of the junction left unmatched. Germline assignment: CDR1 SGDLS and CDR2 YYNGEE.

This clonotype was picked up many times. V usage is TRBV3-1 and J usage is TRBJ1-2, with a possible D match to TRBD1 (5 bases). Trimming took 4 bases from V and 2 from J, leaving 5 bases between them. Germline CDR1 and CDR2: LGHDT and YNNKEL (reference sequence). The CDR3 has 12 residues. CDR3 region: CASSRTNYGYTF. The CDR3, as DNA: TGTGCCAGCAGCCGGACAAACTATGGCTACACCTTC.

The rearrangement joins TRBV20-1 to TRBJ1-1, with TRBD1 as a possible D gene (5 bases). The CDR3 sequence is 13 residues long. CDR1 is DFQATT and CDR2 is SNEGSKA in the germline V gene (reference sequence). Trimming stripped 4 bases from V and 3 bases from J, with 12 bases between. The CDR3 region is CSAKWGRDTEAFF. CDR3 sequence (DNA): TGCAGTGCTAAATGGGGCCGCGACACTGAAGCTTTCTTT.

This clonotype has at least ten counts. This CDR3 is CASSLGESNTGELFF. The CDR3 nucleotides are TGTGCCAGCAGTTTAGGCGAATCGAACACCGGGGAGCTGTTTTTT. This chain uses TRBV27 with TRBJ2-2; D ambiguous. Germline V gene data show CDR1 as MNHEY and CDR2 as SMNVEV (reference sequence). V lost 2 bases, J lost 0 bases, and 7 bases lay in between. This CDR3 has 15 amino acids.

In this sample, this clonotype turned up many times. The V gene is TRBV5-6, the J gene TRBJ1-2; possibly TRBD1 for D (6 bases). CDR1 and CDR2 from the germline V gene are SGHDT and YYEEEE. Trimming removed 4 bases at V and 0 bases at J, with 16 bases between. The CDR3 sequence is 16 residues long. The CDR3 sequence: CASSRPGATSNYGYTF. For the CDR3, the DNA is TGTGCCAGCAGCCGGCCGGGGGCCACTTCTAACTATGGCTACACCTTC. Supplemented by reference TRBV5-6 and TRBJ1-2, the full variable domain reads DAGVTQSPTHLIKTRGQQVTLRCSPKSGHDTVSWYQQALGQGPQFIFQYYEEEERQRGNFPDRFSGHQFPNYSSELNVNALLLGDSALYLCASSRPGATSNYGYTFGSGTRLTVV.

This clonotype has ten or more counts. A read error may produce the germline difference seen at one junction end. The chain links TRBV12-3 or TRBV12-4 to TRBJ2-4; D is uncertain. This CDR3 contains 9 residues. The CDR3 DNA follows: TGTGCCATCCTCCCTTTTCTGAACTTC. Translating gives CAILPFLNF.

V usage is TRBV7-9 and J usage is TRBJ2-7, with D perhaps assigned TRBD1 or TRBD2 (5 bases each). Between the trimmed V and J ends, which lost 5 bases and 2 bases, there was a span of 19 bases. Germline values: CDR1 SEHNR, CDR2 FQNEAQ (reference sequence). CDR3 length: 16 amino acids. Here the CDR3 reads CASSPRIQVGPYEQYF. As DNA, the CDR3 is TGTGCCAGCAGCCCGAGAATACAGGTGGGACCCTACGAGCAGTACTTC.

The table lists this clonotype with a few counts. The chain has TRBV20-1 and TRBJ2-2, with TRBD2 identical over 12 bases. V lost 2 bases to trimming and J lost 7 bases; unmatched junction nucleotides: 17. Germline values: CDR1 DFQATT, CDR2 SNEGSKA (reference sequence). The CDR3 has 19 residues. The CDR3 DNA is TGCAGTGCTAGACCCGCGGGACTAGCGGGCATTGGACGGGTCGGGGAGCTGTTTTTT. It codes for CSARPAGLAGIGRVGELFF.

This clonotype was seen more than once but under ten times. The chain carries TRBV12-3 or TRBV12-4 and TRBJ2-3, with 8 bases aligning to TRBD2. This CDR3 has 15 amino acids. Trimming removed 6 bases from V and 6 bases from J; junction bases left unmatched: 11. CDR3 sequence: CASSDLAGAFDTQYF. The CDR3 DNA is TGTGCCAGCAGCGACCTAGCGGGTGCTTTTGATACGCAGTATTTT.

This clonotype has a count of ten or more. The chain employs TRBV5-5 and TRBJ2-1; possible D gene TRBD1, 5 bases. The CDR3 is 15 amino acids. V was pared by 2 bases and J by 0 bases, with 9 bases between. Germline CDR1 reads SGHKS; CDR2 reads YYEKEE (reference sequence). This chain's CDR3 is CASSFYDSSYNEQFF. For the CDR3, the DNA is TGTGCCAGCAGCTTTTATGACAGCTCCTACAATGAGCAGTTCTTC.

The chain employs TRBV20-1 and TRBJ1-3; possibly TRBD1 for D (5 bases). The CDR3 sequence is 14 residues long. Trimming left V 2 bases short and J 2 bases short, with 10 bases between. In germline, CDR1 is DFQATT, CDR2 SNEGSKA (reference sequence). CDR3 sequence reads: CSARRGQAGNTIYF. The CDR3 coding sequence is TGCAGTGCTAGAAGGGGCCAGGCTGGAAACACCATATATTTT.

J is TRBJ2-2 and V is TRBV12-3 or TRBV12-4; TRBD1 might be the D (6 bases). The V end was cut by 3 bases, the J end by 0 bases, with 17 bases between. This CDR3 spans 18 amino acids. CDR3 nucleotide sequence: TGTGCCAGCAGTTTTGGCCGTGGCGGACAGACGAACACCGGGGAGCTGTTTTTT. It specifies CASSFGRGGQTNTGELFF.

The rearrangement joins TRBV4-1 to TRBJ2-7; 7 nucleotides agree with TRBD2. CDR1 is MGHRA, CDR2 YSYEKL, per germline. V lost 0 bases and J lost 5; bases outside the gene matches: 4. CDR3 size: 14 residues. The CDR3 DNA is TGCGCCAGCAGCCAAGATCCTCTAGCGGACGAGCAGTACTTC. Amino acids: CASSQDPLADEQYF.

This sequence joins TRBV5-1 and TRBJ2-3; TRBD2 agrees at 11 bases. The germline gives CDR1 SGHRS, CDR2 YFSETQ. Unmatched junction bases numbered 9, after V lost 4 bases and J lost 5 bases. The CDR3 is made up of 16 amino acids. CDR3 amino acids: CASSTRLAGLIDTQYF. The CDR3 DNA follows: TGCGCCAGCAGCACTCGACTAGCGGGACTGATAGATACGCAGTATTTT.

The rearrangement links TRBV2 to TRBJ2-1; D not resolved. This CDR3 has 14 amino acids. The V end was cut by 4 bases, the J end by 5 bases, with 12 bases between. Germline-derived CDR1 and CDR2 are SNHLY and FYNNEI. The CDR3, as DNA: TGTGCCAGCAGTGTGGCGGTAGTAAACAATGAGCAGTTCTTC. Translating it yields CASSVAVVNNEQFF.